The 27 T cell receptor beta chains below were found in one sample sequenced in a study of neurological immune-mediated disorders. Specified time point: longitudinal time-point 3. TCRdb fed the 5' RACE reads into MiXCR, producing one record per CDR3 protein. The sample records approximately 48,000 distinct CDR3 sequences, roughly 13% being singletons. Sequenced material: PBMCs. These receptors were collected from a male donor with HTLV-1-associated myelopathy (HAM/TSP).

Many counts were recorded for this clonotype. This chain joins TRBV12-3 or TRBV12-4 and TRBJ1-1, with D hard to call. Trimming cost V 3 bases and J 2 bases, with 1 base left between them. The CDR3 totals 11 residues. CDR3 loop: CASSFNTEAFF. Here the CDR3 DNA reads TGTGCCAGCAGTTTCAACACTGAAGCTTTCTTT.

The table lists this clonotype with many counts. The chain recombines TRBV3-1 with TRBJ1-1; D not certain. Germline-derived CDR1 and CDR2 are LGHDT and YNNKEL (reference sequence). This CDR3 comprises 13 residues. Trimming took 1 base from V and 7 from J, leaving 10 bases between them. CDR3 loop: CASSQGYSSEAFF. The CDR3 DNA follows: TGTGCCAGCAGCCAAGGGTATAGCAGTGAAGCTTTCTTT. Filled out from reference TRBV3-1 and TRBJ1-1, the complete variable domain reads DTAVSQTPKYLVTQMGNDKSIKCEQNLGHDTMYWYKQDSKKFLKIMFSYNNKELIINETVPNRFSPKSPDKAHLNLHINSLELGDSAVYFCASSQGYSSEAFFGQGTRLTVV.

This clonotype was seen repeatedly, ten times or more. This rearrangement joins TRBV9 to TRBJ2-2; 10 nucleotides line up with TRBD1. Germline CDR1 SGDLS, CDR2 YYNGEE. V shed 5 bases, J shed 3 bases, and the junction held 7 bases outside the gene matches. The CDR3 length is 16 residues. The CDR3 region has the DNA TGTGCCAGCAGGGGAGGACAGGGGGAATACACCGGGGAGCTGTTTTTT. Amino acid sequence: CASRGGQGEYTGELFF.

This clonotype was observed many times. The J gene is TRBJ1-4, the V gene TRBV12-3 or TRBV12-4; D is undetermined. The V end lost 5 bases, the J end lost 10 bases, and 17 bases lay between the germline ends. CDR3 length: 14 amino acids. The CDR3 DNA sequence: TGTGCCAGCAGTCCTTGGAGGCCAGAAGGAAAACTGTTTTTT. It is translated as CASSPWRPEGKLFF.

This clonotype was observed at least ten times. V and J are TRBV27 and TRBJ2-3; 7 bases fit TRBD2. Germline V gene lookup returns CDR1 MNHEY and CDR2 SMNVEV (reference sequence). The CDR3 sequence is 14 residues long. The V segment lost 6 bases and the J segment 1 base; nucleotides outside the gene matches: 4. The DNA for the CDR3 is TGTGCCAGCAGCCATCTAGCGGGCACAGATACGCAGTATTTT. Protein product: CASSHLAGTDTQYF.

This clonotype was counted a single time. V is TRBV7-9 and J is TRBJ2-1; D is ambiguous. Germline V gives CDR1 SEHNR, CDR2 FQNEAQ (reference sequence). With 5 bases removed from V and 0 bases from J, the gap between germline ends came to 14 bases. The CDR3 totals 16 residues. The CDR3: CASSPPGKTSYNEQFF. CDR3 DNA: TGTGCCAGCAGCCCCCCCGGCAAAACCTCCTACAATGAGCAGTTCTTC.

At least ten counts were recorded for this clonotype. The chain recombines TRBV28 with TRBJ2-2; 7 bases are shared with TRBD1. This CDR3 has 16 residues. Germline trimming cut 4 bases from V and 6 bases from J; bases unmatched to any gene: 11. Germline assignment: CDR1 MDHEN and CDR2 SYDVKM. The CDR3 DNA reads as TGTGCCAGCAGTTCCCCGGGACAGTCAGGGGCCGGGGAGCTGTTTTTT. Its translation: CASSSPGQSGAGELFF.

At least ten counts were recorded for this clonotype. The chain links TRBV7-3 to TRBJ2-5, with D tentatively TRBD2 (5 bases). Trimming removed 5 bases from V and 2 bases from J, with 15 bases in between. The CDR3 is 15 amino acids. The V gene's germline CDR1 is SGHTA and CDR2 FQGTGA. The CDR3 here is CASSPAGVGQETQYF. CDR3 coding DNA: TGTGCCAGCAGCCCTGCGGGCGTGGGGCAAGAGACCCAGTACTTC.

This clonotype was recorded many times. The chain joins TRBV4-3 to TRBJ2-7, with D perhaps matching TRBD1 (6 bases). The CDR3 spans 15 residues. V gave up 5 bases and J gave up 5 bases, with 19 bases separating them. Germline V gene sequence: CDR1 LGHNA, CDR2 YSLEER. The CDR3 bases are TGCGCCAGCAGCAAAAGTGGCAGGGCAGGGGACGAGCAGTACTTC. Amino acids: CASSKSGRAGDEQYF.

This clonotype is judged medium-sized. The rearrangement uses TRBV7-2 and TRBJ2-7, with D perhaps TRBD2 (5 bases). This CDR3 contains 17 residues. V was cut by 0 bases and J by 2 bases, with 17 bases left in between. The germline V gene has CDR1 SGHTA and CDR2 FQGNSA. CDR3 sequence (DNA): TGTGCCAGCAGCTTAGCGGCTAGCCCACGCACTGCCTACGAGCAGTACTTC. This gives the protein CASSLAASPRTAYEQYF.

This clonotype has only a few counts. The rearrangement joins TRBV4-3 to TRBJ2-1, with D uncertain. Per the germline V gene, CDR1 is LGHNA and CDR2 is YSLEER. This CDR3 comprises 16 residues. V was trimmed by 0 bases and J by 8 bases, leaving 17 bases between them. This CDR3 is CASSQETPENSDEQFF. The CDR3 region has the DNA TGCGCCAGCAGCCAAGAGACCCCGGAGAACTCGGATGAGCAGTTCTTC.

This clonotype was seen ten or more times. The V and J genes are TRBV20-1 and TRBJ2-5; perhaps D is TRBD1 or TRBD2 (5 bases each). The V gene lost 6 bases and the J gene lost 7 bases, with 24 bases spanning the gap. Germline loops: CDR1 DFQATT, CDR2 SNEGSKA (reference sequence). CDR3 size: 15 residues. The CDR3 sequence is CSAPGLQGTIGTQYF. CDR3 DNA sequence: TGCAGTGCCCCCGGGTTACAAGGGACCATAGGGACCCAGTACTTC.

This clonotype occurred many times. This sequence joins TRBV24-1 and TRBJ2-3, with D possibly TRBD2 on 6 matching bases. V gave up 7 bases and J gave up 2 bases, with 15 bases separating them. Germline V CDR1 and CDR2: KGHDR, SFDVKD. This CDR3 is built from 15 residues. The CDR3 spells CATRAGTYHTDTQYF. CDR3 nucleotide sequence: TGTGCCACCAGAGCCGGGACTTACCACACAGATACGCAGTATTTT.

There are many counts of this clonotype. The CDR3 is CASSQGGGNQPQHF. Written as DNA, the CDR3 is TGTGCCAGCAGTCAGGGAGGAGGCAATCAGCCCCAGCATTTT. The gene calls are TRBV6-5 and TRBJ1-5; possible D gene TRBD1, 5 bases. Trimming took 5 bases from V and 2 from J, leaving 10 bases between them. Germline CDR1 is MNHEY and CDR2 is SVGAGI. This CDR3 contains 14 residues.

This clonotype has ten or more counts. This chain uses TRBV6-6 with TRBJ1-1, with no clear D. This CDR3 spans 13 amino acids. V was trimmed by 5 bases and J by 1 base, leaving 8 bases between them. Germline loops: CDR1 MNHNY, CDR2 SVGAGI (reference sequence). The CDR3 is CASSPITNTEAFF. As DNA, the CDR3 is TGTGCCAGCAGTCCAATCACGAACACTGAAGCTTTCTTT.

This clonotype showed up many times. This chain links TRBV5-6 with TRBJ2-7, with D unclear. The germline V and J ends were trimmed by 4 bases and 4 bases, with 9 bases remaining between them. The CDR3 contains 12 residues. CDR1 SGHDT and CDR2 YYEEEE come from the germline V gene. The CDR3, as DNA: TGTGCCAGCAGCACCTACACGTACGAGCAGTACTTC. Translating it yields CASSTYTYEQYF.

This sequence joins TRBV7-2 and TRBJ2-1, with a tentative D call TRBD2 (5 bases). Germline V CDR1 and CDR2: SGHTA, FQGNSA. This CDR3 is built from 13 residues. V dropped 3 bases and J dropped 10 bases, with 13 bases sitting between them. The CDR3 sequence: CASSLEAEKEQFF. The CDR3 bases are TGTGCCAGCAGCTTGGAGGCAGAAAAGGAGCAGTTCTTC.

This clonotype has ten or more counts. V usage is TRBV20-1 and J usage is TRBJ2-5; 8 bases line up with TRBD2. The CDR3 length is 15 residues. The germline gives CDR1 DFQATT, CDR2 SNEGSKA (reference sequence). With 6 bases clipped from V and 1 base from J, the junction kept 10 bases outside the gene matches. CDR3 in amino acids: CSAEELLAAQETQYF. CDR3 sequence (DNA): TGCAGTGCAGAGGAACTACTAGCGGCCCAAGAGACCCAGTACTTC.

This clonotype was recorded at least ten times. The chain joins TRBV20-1 to TRBJ2-1; 11 nucleotides line up with TRBD2. J was trimmed by 5 bases and V by 0 bases; bases with no gene match: 9. This CDR3 is built from 17 residues. The germline gives CDR1 DFQATT, CDR2 SNEGSKA (reference sequence). For the CDR3, the DNA is TGCAGTGCTAGAGATTCCTTAGCGGGGGGGTTTCACAATGAGCAGTTCTTC. As protein: CSARDSLAGGFHNEQFF.

This clonotype is medium-sized. The chain couples TRBV7-2 to TRBJ1-2, with a possible D match to TRBD1 (6 bases). The CDR3 consists of 15 residues. The V gene lost 0 bases and the J gene lost 2 bases, with 10 bases spanning the gap. CDR1 and CDR2 (germline): SGHTA, FQGNSA. In DNA form, the CDR3 reads TGTGCCAGCAGCTTAGCGGGGGCAGGGAACTATGGCTACACCTTC. It is translated as CASSLAGAGNYGYTF.

The sample holds many counts of this clonotype. The chain employs TRBV5-1 and TRBJ2-5, with TRBD2 matching 9 bases. The length of the CDR3 is 14 residues. CDR1 SGHRS and CDR2 YFSETQ come from the germline V gene. Germline trimming cut 4 bases from V and 5 bases from J; bases unmatched to any gene: 6. CDR3 amino acids: CASSVAGAAETQYF. CDR3 DNA: TGCGCCAGCAGCGTAGCGGGGGCGGCGGAGACCCAGTACTTC.

In this sample, this clonotype turned up many times. The chain employs TRBV5-1 and TRBJ1-1; weak D call: TRBD1 (5 bases). V gave up 0 bases and J gave up 4 bases, with 16 bases separating them. The CDR3 is 16 amino acids. Per germline, CDR1 SGHRS and CDR2 YFSETQ. The CDR3 sequence: CASSLGVGGTSTEAFF. Here the CDR3 DNA reads TGCGCCAGCAGCTTGGGGGTAGGAGGGACGAGCACTGAAGCTTTCTTT.

Note on this clonotype: A much larger clone sits a single nucleotide away, making a read error possible. The chain links TRBV20-1 to TRBJ1-1, with TRBD1 matching over 7 bases. This CDR3 contains 13 residues. Germline assignment: CDR1 DFQATT and CDR2 SNEGSKA (reference sequence). The CDR3 loop is CSTSPTGLVSAFF. The CDR3 region has the DNA TGCAGTACTAGCCCGACAGGGCTAGTCTCAGCTTTCTTT.

About this clonotype itself: A much larger clone lies a single base off, so this may be a read error. This chain uses TRBV20-1 with TRBJ2-7, with unresolved D. Trimming removed 6 bases at V and 5 bases at J, with 11 bases between. Germline-derived CDR1 and CDR2 are DFQATT and SNEGSKA (reference sequence). The CDR3 covers 11 residues. The chain's CDR3 is CSAQTLHEQYF. CDR3 nucleotide sequence: TGCAGTGCCCAAACATTGCACGAGCAGTACTTC.

This clonotype has at least ten counts. This chain connects TRBV7-6 to TRBJ1-6, with TRBD1 matching over 8 bases. After removal of 5 bases from V and 6 bases from J, the junction contained 6 bases not matched to a gene. Germline CDR1 SGHVS, CDR2 FNYEAQ. The CDR3 consists of 15 residues. CDR3 loop: CASSPTGVGNSPLHF. The CDR3, as DNA: TGTGCCAGCAGCCCGACAGGGGTTGGTAATTCACCCCTCCACTTT.

As to this clonotype: The junction and the germline gene differ at one end; a read error may be behind it. This chain uses TRBV10-3 with TRBJ2-5; 7 bases agree with TRBD2. The CDR3 has 17 amino acids. The V gene's germline CDR1 is ENHRY and CDR2 SYGVKD. CDR3 protein: CAIAAPEWGGSGETQYF. The DNA for the CDR3 is TGTGCCATCGCGGCCCCCGAGTGGGGGGGAAGTGGAGAGACACAGTACTTC.

This clonotype was found many times. V and J are TRBV7-2 and TRBJ2-5; D possibly corresponds to TRBD2 (5 bases). CDR3 length: 14 residues. CDR1 and CDR2 (germline): SGHTA, FQGNSA. V dropped 7 bases and J dropped 1 base, with 13 bases sitting between them. Written as DNA, the CDR3 is TGTGCCAGCACCCCGGGGTACCCCCAAGAGACCCAGTACTTC. Translation gives CASTPGYPQETQYF.